This TCR beta chain was sequenced for a study of CD8 T cells in ankylosing spondylitis. Quantitative 5'-RACE with molecular barcodes was used to make the TCR beta libraries. TCRdb ran MiXCR on the 5' RACE reads and lists one entry per CDR3 protein. The table lists a few hundred thousand distinct CDR3 sequences, just under 7.5% of them singletons, with about 14% in the top ten. Study results and caveats: Past research had described some motif variants in reactive arthritis synovial fluid and blood. For ankylosing spondylitis blood, a TCR beta motif of fewer than 10 highly homologous variants appeared characteristic.

This clonotype was recorded a few times. Its matching antigen is unknown. The CDR3 covers 11 residues. V was pared by 3 bases and J by 8 bases, with 7 bases between. Germline V lookup: CDR1 SEHNR, CDR2 FQNEAQ (reference sequence). This receptor was identified in a male donor with ankylosing spondylitis. Sequenced input: blood, either unsorted or a sorted T cell fraction (not recorded which). The chain couples TRBV7-9 to TRBJ1-1; D uncertain. The CDR3 region is CASSFAGEAFF. In DNA, the CDR3 is TGTGCCAGCAGCTTTGCAGGAGAAGCTTTCTTT.